Each of the 18 T cell receptor beta chains below was sequenced from the same sample in a study of T-cell reconstitution after alpha-beta-depleted transplantation in children. Library preparation (for TCRbeta) was performed with unique molecular identifiers. TCRdb ran MiXCR on the PCR reads and lists one entry per CDR3 protein. The sample comprises fewer than 550,000 distinct CDR3 sequences, approximately 10% of which are singletons, and 11% to 15% rests with the top ten. The specimen was PBMCs, mostly from graft donor cells, collected 180 days after TCRalphabeta/CD19-depleted stem cell transplant. All receptors derive from a female patient between 2 and 10 years old who had a stem cell transplant for aplastic anemia, so the T cells may come from the graft donor.

This clonotype was seen a handful of times. The chain employs TRBV5-1 and TRBJ2-7, with 7 bases fitting TRBD2. CDR3 length equals 19 residues. Per germline, CDR1 SGHRS and CDR2 YFSETQ. Losses at the gene ends were 2 bases for V and 3 bases for J; bases not matched to a gene: 20. The CDR3 is CASSFSSAPRGNRRYEQYF. CDR3 coding DNA: TGCGCCAGCAGCTTTTCCTCTGCCCCGCGGGGGAACAGACGCTACGAGCAGTACTTC.

This clonotype was counted a few times. The J gene is TRBJ2-5, the V gene TRBV28; the match to TRBD2 covers 11 bases. The J segment lost 2 bases and the V segment lost 3 bases, leaving 8 bases of the junction unmatched. Germline CDR1 MDHEN, CDR2 SYDVKM. The CDR3 sequence is 17 residues long. Here the CDR3 DNA reads TGTGCCAGCAGTTTCCCCGAACTAGCGGGAGAACAAGAGACCCAGTACTTC. This encodes CASSFPELAGEQETQYF.

The chain couples TRBV7-2 to TRBJ1-5; D might be TRBD1 (5 bases). The germline V gene encodes CDR1 SGHTA and CDR2 FQGNSA. Trimming pared 0 bases from V and 5 bases from J, leaving 17 bases between. The CDR3 extends over 17 amino acids. CDR3 amino acids: CASSLATQDRPYQPQHF. For the CDR3, the DNA is TGTGCCAGCAGCTTAGCGACACAGGACCGCCCCTATCAGCCCCAGCATTTT.

Many counts were recorded for this clonotype. The chain employs TRBV11-2 and TRBJ2-1; no reliable D call. Trimming took off 4 bases at V and 5 bases at J, with 18 bases between the two ends. CDR1 and CDR2 from the germline V gene are SGHAT and FQNNGV. This CDR3 comprises 16 residues. CDR3 amino acids: CASSSQKPPPHNEQFF. CDR3 in DNA: TGTGCCAGCAGCTCCCAGAAGCCCCCTCCGCACAATGAGCAGTTCTTC.

V and J are TRBV24-1 and TRBJ2-5, with TRBD2 as a possible D gene (6 bases). Germline V gene lookup returns CDR1 KGHDR and CDR2 SFDVKD. This CDR3 region has 11 residues. Between the trimmed V and J ends, which lost 7 bases and 4 bases, there was a span of 6 bases. The CDR3 bases are TGTGCCACCAGGGAGGGAGAGACCCAGTACTTC. It codes for CATREGETQYF.

The V and J genes are TRBV20-1 and TRBJ2-7; the match to TRBD2 covers 11 bases. The V gene's germline CDR1 is DFQATT and CDR2 SNEGSKA (reference sequence). The CDR3 is 16 residues long. Losses at the gene ends were 7 bases for V and 0 bases for J; bases not matched to a gene: 11. The CDR3 sequence: CSGVGLAGGSSYEQYF. The CDR3 DNA follows: TGCAGTGGGGTGGGGCTAGCGGGAGGAAGCTCCTACGAGCAGTACTTC.

V usage is TRBV28 and J usage is TRBJ2-7, with unresolved D. Per germline, CDR1 MDHEN and CDR2 SYDVKM. This CDR3 has 15 amino acids. The V end lost 6 bases, the J end lost 0 bases, and 15 bases lay between the germline ends. The CDR3 region has the DNA TGTGCCAGCAGCCCCCGTGGGCGCCTCTCCTACGAGCAGTACTTC. This encodes CASSPRGRLSYEQYF.

The table lists this clonotype with a few counts. V gene TRBV15 combines with J gene TRBJ2-7; 11 bases map to TRBD1. With 0 bases clipped from V and 5 bases from J, the junction kept 6 bases outside the gene matches. The germline CDR1 and CDR2 sequences are LNHNV and YYDKDF (reference sequence). The CDR3 totals 16 residues. The CDR3 protein is CATSRDRTGGLNEQYF. DNA of the CDR3: TGTGCCACCAGCAGAGATCGGACAGGGGGCCTCAACGAGCAGTACTTC.

The V gene is TRBV10-3, the J gene TRBJ2-6, with D unclear. CDR3 length: 13 amino acids. Trimming pared 7 bases from V and 4 bases from J, leaving 8 bases between. In germline, CDR1 is ENHRY, CDR2 SYGVKD. The CDR3 region is CAINRNGANVLTF. Written as DNA, the CDR3 is TGTGCCATCAATCGGAACGGGGCCAACGTCCTGACTTTC.

The chain has TRBV12-3 or TRBV12-4 and TRBJ1-5; 12 bases are a match to TRBD1. The V and J ends lost 6 bases and 4 bases, in that order; junction bases with no gene match: 7. The CDR3 has 16 residues. CDR3 bases: TGTGCCAGCAGACACCGGGACAGGGGGCTTAATCAGCCCCAGCATTTT. It specifies CASRHRDRGLNQPQHF.

The rearrangement joins TRBV5-1 to TRBJ2-5; TRBD2 aligns across 8 bases. The CDR3 totals 14 residues. V shed 4 bases, J shed 5 bases, and the junction held 7 bases outside the gene matches. Germline V gene lookup returns CDR1 SGHRS and CDR2 YFSETQ. The CDR3, as DNA: TGCGCCAGCAGCGCCGGGACTAGAGCGGAGACCCAGTACTTC. It is translated as CASSAGTRAETQYF.

The V gene is TRBV7-9, the J gene TRBJ2-5; 8 bases map to TRBD2. V dropped 3 bases and J dropped 2; count of bases not matched to a gene: 8. The CDR3 runs to 16 residues. Germline V gene data show CDR1 as SEHNR and CDR2 as FQNEAQ (reference sequence). The CDR3 region has the DNA TGTGCCAGCAGCTTCGGAGCTAGCGGGTTACAAGAGACCCAGTACTTC. Encoded protein: CASSFGASGLQETQYF.

This CDR3 reads CASSLSGGALDEKLFF. Written as DNA, the CDR3 is TGTGCCAGCAGCCTGTCAGGAGGGGCTCTTGATGAAAAACTGTTTTTT. This chain uses TRBV5-5 with TRBJ1-4; a possible D gene is TRBD1 (5 bases). The length of the CDR3 is 16 residues. The germline gives CDR1 SGHKS, CDR2 YYEKEE (reference sequence). V lost 4 bases to trimming and J lost 6 bases, with 19 bases between them.

Comment on this clonotype: This may arise from a read error, as a much more abundant clone is one base away. The chain has TRBV7-2 and TRBJ2-3; the D gene could be TRBD1 or TRBD2 (5 bases each). Germline V gene data show CDR1 as SGHTA and CDR2 as FQGNSA. This CDR3 contains 14 residues. The CDR3 sequence: CASSLVRGTATQYF. Here the CDR3 DNA reads TGTGCCAGCAGCTTAGTTCGGGGCACAGCTACGCAGTATTTT.

The chain is built from TRBV7-2 and TRBJ2-5; 11 bases match TRBD2. The CDR3 contains 16 residues. In germline, CDR1 is SGHTA, CDR2 FQGNSA. V lost 4 bases to trimming and J lost 0 bases; unmatched junction nucleotides: 4. CDR3 sequence (DNA): TGTGCCAGCAGCTGGACTAGCGGGCCTTACCAAGAGACCCAGTACTTC. It translates to CASSWTSGPYQETQYF. Using reference TRBV7-2 and TRBJ2-5 for the parts outside the CDR3, the full variable domain is GAGVSQSPSNKVTEKGKDVELRCDPISGHTALYWYRQSLGQGLEFLIYFQGNSAPDKSGLPSDRFSAERTGGSVSTLTIQRTQQEDSAVYLCASSWTSGPYQETQYFGPGTRLLVL.

This clonotype was detected a few times. This sequence joins TRBV7-9 and TRBJ1-2; 7 bases align to TRBD1. In germline, CDR1 is SEHNR, CDR2 FQNEAQ (reference sequence). V trimming: 1 base; J trimming: 4 bases; junction bases outside the gene matches: 6. The CDR3 sequence is 15 residues long. The CDR3 loop reads CASSLVDRISYGYTF. Written as DNA, the CDR3 is TGTGCCAGCAGCTTAGTGGACAGGATTTCCTATGGCTACACCTTC.

The V and J genes are TRBV7-8 and TRBJ2-1; 8 bases align to TRBD2. The CDR3 is 19 residues long. V lost 2 bases to trimming and J lost 4 bases; unmatched junction nucleotides: 16. Germline V gene sequence: CDR1 SGHVS, CDR2 FQNEAQ. CDR3: CASSLWSAGGITSYNEQFF. The CDR3 nucleotides are TGTGCCAGCAGCTTATGGTCTGCGGGAGGCATTACATCTTACAATGAGCAGTTCTTC.

A few counts support this clonotype. This chain connects TRBV20-1 to TRBJ2-7; 12 bases are shared with TRBD2. This CDR3 contains 15 residues. V dropped 3 bases and J dropped 3; count of bases not matched to a gene: 6. CDR1 DFQATT and CDR2 SNEGSKA come from the germline V gene (reference sequence). CDR3 residues: CSASRTSGNLYEQYF. Written as DNA, the CDR3 is TGCAGTGCTAGTCGGACTAGCGGGAATCTCTACGAGCAGTACTTC.